The 9 T cell receptor beta chains reported below all come from one sample, sequenced in a study of T cell responses to AZD1222 COVID-19 vaccine. Clones were read by immunoSEQ multiplex PCR, and TCRdb kept only the in-frame ones, dropping some. The repertoire includes some 150,000 clones, about 92% of them detected once, and around 4.5% sits in the top ten. The sequenced sample was peripheral blood, obtained on day 0 of MenACWY control vaccination. The receptors were gathered from an adult in good health.

The chain employs TRBV5-4 and TRBJ1-2; D might be TRBD1 (5 bases). The V and J ends lost 2 bases and 6 bases respectively, with 11 bases between them. This CDR3 contains 13 residues. Germline loops: CDR1 SGHNT, CDR2 YYREEE (reference sequence). Here the CDR3 reads CASSFRGGDGYTF. The DNA for the CDR3 is TGTGCCAGCAGCTTCCGGGGAGGGGATGGCTACACCTTC.

This rearrangement joins TRBV2 to TRBJ2-3; 12 bases align to TRBD1. CDR3 length: 16 residues. Trimming cost V 8 bases and J 3 bases; bases outside gene matches: 9. Germline loops: CDR1 SNHLY, CDR2 FYNNEI. The DNA for the CDR3 is TGTGCCAGCCCAGGGACAGGGGGCGCAGGAACAGATACGCAGTATTTT. Translated: CASPGTGGAGTDTQYF.

This chain connects TRBV7-2 to TRBJ2-2, with D maybe TRBD2 (6 bases). There are 17 residues in the CDR3. The germline V gene has CDR1 SGHTA and CDR2 FQGNSA. Trimming left V 1 base short and J 3 bases short, with 15 bases between. CDR3 in DNA: TGTGCCAGCAGCTTAGGGCTCGGTAGCGGTTACACCGGGGAGCTGTTTTTT. The encoded protein is CASSLGLGSGYTGELFF.

This clone appeared a few times. This sequence joins TRBV14 and TRBJ1-1; unclear D gene. Trimming cost V 0 bases and J 1 base, with 9 bases left between them. There are 15 residues in the CDR3. In germline, CDR1 is SGHDN, CDR2 FVKESK. The CDR3: CASSQDLTWNTEAFF. The CDR3 coding sequence is TGTGCCAGCAGCCAAGATCTAACCTGGAACACTGAAGCTTTCTTT. Drawing the rest from reference TRBV14 and TRBJ1-1, the complete variable domain is EAGVTQFPSHSVIEKGQTVTLRCDPISGHDNLYWYRRVMGKEIKFLLHFVKESKQDESGMPNNRFLAERTGGTYSTLKVQPAELEDSGVYFCASSQDLTWNTEAFFGQGTRLTVV.

V usage is TRBV5-1 and J usage is TRBJ2-5; 7 bases align to TRBD1. Germline trimming cut 3 bases from V and 5 bases from J; bases unmatched to any gene: 10. Germline V lookup: CDR1 SGHRS, CDR2 YFSETQ. The CDR3 length is 15 residues. The CDR3 reads CASSSTGPPGETQYF. Here the CDR3 DNA reads TGCGCCAGCAGCTCGACAGGGCCCCCGGGGGAGACCCAGTACTTC.

The gene calls are TRBV18 and TRBJ2-7, with 7 bases aligning to TRBD1. The CDR3 is 14 amino acids. After removal of 3 bases from V and 3 bases from J, the junction contained 5 bases not matched to a gene. CDR1 is KGHSH, CDR2 LQKENI, per germline. In nucleotides, the CDR3 is TGTGCCAGCTCACCTCCGGGACAGAGCTACGAGCAGTACTTC. Its translation is CASSPPGQSYEQYF.

The V gene is TRBV27, the J gene TRBJ2-7, with D unclear. The CDR3 extends over 13 amino acids. Trimming cost V 5 bases and J 6 bases, with 14 bases left between them. Germline assignment: CDR1 MNHEY and CDR2 SMNVEV (reference sequence). The CDR3 loop reads CASSAVVLTEQYF. The CDR3 nucleotides read TGTGCCAGCAGTGCCGTGGTCCTCACCGAGCAGTACTTC.

The chain uses TRBV6-2 or TRBV6-3 and TRBJ1-1; D uncertain. Deletions cut 2 bases from V and 2 bases from J, with 9 bases between. The CDR3 loop spans 14 amino acids. CDR1 is MNHEY and CDR2 is SVGEGT in the germline V gene. This CDR3 is CASSYLATNTEAFF. CDR3 nucleotide sequence: TGTGCCAGCAGTTACCTCGCCACCAACACTGAAGCTTTCTTT.

This clone was found a few times. The chain links TRBV2 to TRBJ1-6; TRBD1 aligns across 9 bases. Germline loops: CDR1 SNHLY, CDR2 FYNNEI. This CDR3 is built from 13 residues. With V trimmed by 4 bases and J by 8 bases, 0 bases remained unmatched. The CDR3 nucleotides read TGTGCCAGCAGTGGGGACAGGGATTCACCCCTCCACTTT. This translates into CASSGDRDSPLHF.